This TCR beta chain is drawn from a study of radiotherapy plus CTLA-4 blockade in lung cancer. Study background: With over 25% of patients having disease control, objective responses were seen in roughly 19%.

Overall study findings and caveats: How blood T cell clones changed early, along with interferon-beta, reportedly forecast response best. Blood TCR clones of tumor origin expanded after radiotherapy plus ipilimumab.

Regarding this clone: What it binds is unknown.

Enrolled patients, whose metastatic non-small-cell lung cancer was chemo-refractory, received focal radiation plus CTLA-4 blockade with ipilimumab. The CDR3 has 14 amino acids. The germline V gene has CDR1 GTSNPN and CDR2 SVGIG (reference sequence). Trimming removed 5 bases from V and 5 bases from J, with 18 bases in between. Clones were sequenced by immunoSEQ multiplex PCR, and TCRdb holds only the in-frame ones, with some missing. The sample holds about 90,000 clones, 72% seen once. This sequence was found in a human donor with non-small cell lung cancer that progressed on radiotherapy plus ipilimumab. The V gene is TRBV30, the J gene TRBJ2-5; D is possibly TRBD1 or TRBD2 (5 bases each). The sample was peripheral blood, taken from a patient treated with radiotherapy plus ipilimumab. Here the CDR3 reads CAWGAGSFRETQYF. The CDR3 DNA reads as TGTGCCTGGGGGGCGGGCTCATTTAGGGAGACCCAGTACTTC.